This T cell receptor beta chain was recorded in a study of T-cell memory formation after mild COVID-19. Remarks on this clonotype: The antigen remains undetermined.

Germline V gene lookup returns CDR1 SGHTA and CDR2 FQGNSA. This CDR3 region has 16 residues. With V trimmed by 5 bases and J by 0 bases, 4 bases remained unmatched. Findings of the study overall: CD4+ bias marked clones expanding day 15 to 37, unlike balanced contracting clones.

TCRdb processed the 5' RACE reads anew with MiXCR; each CDR3 protein has one entry. This sample has approximately 400,000 distinct CDR3 sequences, with 20% to 25% found just once. The rearrangement uses TRBV7-2 and TRBJ2-6, with 7 bases aligning to TRBD2. This TCR was recovered from an adult woman who had mild COVID-19 (a few samples of this study predate the infection). Cell type and time point are not known. The sequenced sample consisted of PBMCs or a T cell subset sorted from them (not recorded which). CDR3 amino acids: CASSRGVISGANVLTF. CDR3 DNA sequence: TGTGCCAGCAGCCGGGGGGTGATCTCTGGGGCCAACGTCCTGACTTTC.